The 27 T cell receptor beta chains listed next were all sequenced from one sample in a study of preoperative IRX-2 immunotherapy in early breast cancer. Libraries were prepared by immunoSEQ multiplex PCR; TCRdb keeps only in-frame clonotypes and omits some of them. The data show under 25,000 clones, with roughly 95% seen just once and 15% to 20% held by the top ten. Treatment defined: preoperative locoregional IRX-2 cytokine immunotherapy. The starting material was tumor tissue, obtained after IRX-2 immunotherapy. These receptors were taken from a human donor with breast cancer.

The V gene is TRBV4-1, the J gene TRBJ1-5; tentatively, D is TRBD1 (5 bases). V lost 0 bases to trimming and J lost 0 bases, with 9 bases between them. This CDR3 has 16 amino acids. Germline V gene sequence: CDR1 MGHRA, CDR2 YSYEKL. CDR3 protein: CASSQEQDYSNQPQHF. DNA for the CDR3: TGCGCCAGCAGCCAAGAACAGGACTATAGCAATCAGCCCCAGCATTTT.

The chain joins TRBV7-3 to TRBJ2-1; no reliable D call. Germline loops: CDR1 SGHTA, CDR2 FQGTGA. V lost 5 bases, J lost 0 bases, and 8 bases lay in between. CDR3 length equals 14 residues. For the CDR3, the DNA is TGTGCCAGCAGCCCCCCGAGCTCCTACAATGAGCAGTTCTTC. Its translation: CASSPPSSYNEQFF.

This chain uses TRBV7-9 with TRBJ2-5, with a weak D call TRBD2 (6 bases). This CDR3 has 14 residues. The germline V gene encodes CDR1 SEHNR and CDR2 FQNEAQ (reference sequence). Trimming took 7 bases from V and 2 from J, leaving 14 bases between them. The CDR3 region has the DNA TGTGCCAGCAACTTGGGTAGCGGACAAGAGACCCAGTACTTC. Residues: CASNLGSGQETQYF.

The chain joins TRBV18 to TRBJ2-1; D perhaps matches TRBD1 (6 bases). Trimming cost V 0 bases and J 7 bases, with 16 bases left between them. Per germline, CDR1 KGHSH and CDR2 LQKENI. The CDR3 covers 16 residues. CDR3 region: CASSPPLNRAVNEQFF. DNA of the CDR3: TGTGCCAGCTCACCACCCTTGAACAGGGCGGTGAATGAGCAGTTCTTC.

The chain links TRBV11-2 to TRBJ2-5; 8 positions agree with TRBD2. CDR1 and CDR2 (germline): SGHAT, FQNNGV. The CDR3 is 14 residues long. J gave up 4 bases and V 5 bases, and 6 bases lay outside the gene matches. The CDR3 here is CASSATGGPETQYF. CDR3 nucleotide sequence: TGTGCCAGCAGCGCGACGGGGGGGCCAGAGACCCAGTACTTC.

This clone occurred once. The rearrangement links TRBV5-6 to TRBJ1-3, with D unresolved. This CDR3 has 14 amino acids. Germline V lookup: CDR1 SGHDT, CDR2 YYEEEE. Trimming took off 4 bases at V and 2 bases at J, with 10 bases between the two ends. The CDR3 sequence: CASSPGQTGNTIYF. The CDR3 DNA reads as TGTGCCAGCAGCCCTGGGCAGACTGGAAACACCATATATTTT.

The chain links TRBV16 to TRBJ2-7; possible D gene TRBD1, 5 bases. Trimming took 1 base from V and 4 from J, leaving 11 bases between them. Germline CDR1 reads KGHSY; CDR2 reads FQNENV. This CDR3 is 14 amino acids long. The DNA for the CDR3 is TGTGCCAGCAGCCAATGGCAGGGTTTGTACGAGCAGTACTTC. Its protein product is CASSQWQGLYEQYF.

CDR3 coding DNA: TGCAGCGCCGCAAAGATGGGGGACAGCTACACAGATACGCAGTATTTT. Protein: CSAAKMGDSYTDTQYF. The chain recombines TRBV29-1 with TRBJ2-3, with 7 bases identical to TRBD1. CDR3 length: 16 residues. Germline CDR1 is SQVTM and CDR2 is ANQGSEA. J was trimmed by 2 bases and V by 7 bases; bases with no gene match: 15.

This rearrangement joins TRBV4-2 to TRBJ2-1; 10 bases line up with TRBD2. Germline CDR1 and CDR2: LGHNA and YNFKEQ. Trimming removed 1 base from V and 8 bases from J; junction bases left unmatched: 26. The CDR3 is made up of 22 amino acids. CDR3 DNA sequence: TGTGCCAGCAGCCAAGGCCTCCTACTAGCGGGGTCCGGCATGCTATTTAAGGATGAGCAGTTCTTC. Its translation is CASSQGLLLAGSGMLFKDEQFF.

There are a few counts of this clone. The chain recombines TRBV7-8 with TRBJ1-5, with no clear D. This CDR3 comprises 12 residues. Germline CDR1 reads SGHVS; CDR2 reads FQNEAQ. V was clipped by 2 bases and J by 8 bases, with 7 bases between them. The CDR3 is CASSLYREPQHF. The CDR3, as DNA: TGTGCCAGCAGCTTATATAGAGAGCCCCAGCATTTT.

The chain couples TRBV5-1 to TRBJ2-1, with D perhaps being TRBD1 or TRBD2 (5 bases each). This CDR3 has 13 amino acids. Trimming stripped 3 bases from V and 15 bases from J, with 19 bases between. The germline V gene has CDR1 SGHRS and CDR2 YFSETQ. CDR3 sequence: CASSSGTKVSVFF. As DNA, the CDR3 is TGCGCCAGCAGCTCGGGGACCAAAGTATCGGTGTTCTTC.

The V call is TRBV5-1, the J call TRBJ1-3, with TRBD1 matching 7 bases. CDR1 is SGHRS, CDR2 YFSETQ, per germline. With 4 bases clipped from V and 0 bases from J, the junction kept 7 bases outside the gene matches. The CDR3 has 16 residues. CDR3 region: CASSTDRVLSGNTIYF. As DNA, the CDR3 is TGCGCCAGCAGCACTGACAGGGTCCTCTCTGGAAACACCATATATTTT.

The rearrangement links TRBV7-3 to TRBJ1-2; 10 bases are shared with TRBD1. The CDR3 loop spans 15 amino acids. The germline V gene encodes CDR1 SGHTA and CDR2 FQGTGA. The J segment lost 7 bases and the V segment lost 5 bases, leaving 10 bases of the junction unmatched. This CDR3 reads CASSPHSRQGAGYTF. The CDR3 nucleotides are TGTGCCAGCAGCCCCCACTCCAGACAGGGGGCTGGCTACACCTTC. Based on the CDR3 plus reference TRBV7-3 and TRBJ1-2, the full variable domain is GAGVSQTPSNKVTEKGKYVELRCDPISGHTALYWYRQSLGQGPEFLIYFQGTGAADDSGLPNDRFFAVRPEGSVSTLKIQRTERGDSAVYLCASSPHSRQGAGYTFGSGTRLTVV.

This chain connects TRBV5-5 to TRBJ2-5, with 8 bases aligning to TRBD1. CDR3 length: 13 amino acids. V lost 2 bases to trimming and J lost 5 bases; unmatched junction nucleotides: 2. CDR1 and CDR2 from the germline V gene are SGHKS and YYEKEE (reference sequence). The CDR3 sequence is CASSFNRGETQYF. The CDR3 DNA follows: TGTGCCAGCAGCTTTAACAGGGGGGAGACCCAGTACTTC.

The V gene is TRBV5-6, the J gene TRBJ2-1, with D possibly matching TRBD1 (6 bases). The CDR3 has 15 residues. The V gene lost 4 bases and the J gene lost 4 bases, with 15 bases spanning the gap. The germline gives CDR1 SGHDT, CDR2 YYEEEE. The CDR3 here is CASSDDPGTYNEQFF. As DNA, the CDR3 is TGTGCCAGCAGCGATGACCCGGGGACATACAATGAGCAGTTCTTC.

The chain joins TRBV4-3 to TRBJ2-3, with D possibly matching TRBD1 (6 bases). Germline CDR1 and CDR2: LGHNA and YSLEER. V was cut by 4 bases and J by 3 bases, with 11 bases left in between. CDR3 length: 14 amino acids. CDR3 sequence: CASSLQGKTDTQYF. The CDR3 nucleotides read TGCGCCAGCAGCCTCCAGGGGAAAACAGATACGCAGTATTTT.

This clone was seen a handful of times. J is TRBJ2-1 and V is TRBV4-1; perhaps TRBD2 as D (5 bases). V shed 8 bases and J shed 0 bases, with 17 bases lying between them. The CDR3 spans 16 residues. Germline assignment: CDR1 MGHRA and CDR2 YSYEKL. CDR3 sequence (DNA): TGCGCCAGCCGAGCGGTTCTTTTAAGCTCCTACAATGAGCAGTTCTTC. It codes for CASRAVLLSSYNEQFF.

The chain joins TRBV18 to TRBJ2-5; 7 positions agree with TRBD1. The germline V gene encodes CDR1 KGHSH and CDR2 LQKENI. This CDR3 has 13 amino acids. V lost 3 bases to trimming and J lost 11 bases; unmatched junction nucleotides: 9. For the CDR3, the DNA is TGTGCCAGCTCACCTTCGGCTGGACAGGAGCAGTACTTC. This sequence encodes CASSPSAGQEQYF.

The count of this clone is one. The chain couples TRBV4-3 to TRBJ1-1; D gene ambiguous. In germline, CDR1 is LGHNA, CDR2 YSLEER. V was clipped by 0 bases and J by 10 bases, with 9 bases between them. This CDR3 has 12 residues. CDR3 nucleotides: TGCGCCAGCAGCCAAGAATGGGGAGTAGCTTTCTTT. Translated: CASSQEWGVAFF.

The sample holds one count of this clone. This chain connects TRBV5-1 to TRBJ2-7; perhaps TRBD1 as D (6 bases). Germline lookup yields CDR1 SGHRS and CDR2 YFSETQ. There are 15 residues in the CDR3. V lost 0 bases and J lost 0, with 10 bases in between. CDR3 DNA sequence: TGCGCCAGCAGCTTGGGACAGGCCCTCTCCTACGAGCAGTACTTC. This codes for CASSLGQALSYEQYF.

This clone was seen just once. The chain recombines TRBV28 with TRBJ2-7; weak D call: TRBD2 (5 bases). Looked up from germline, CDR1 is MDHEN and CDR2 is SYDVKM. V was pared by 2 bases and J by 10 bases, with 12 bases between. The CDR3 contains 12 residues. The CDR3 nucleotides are TGTGCCAGCAGTTTAGGTCTACGGGGACAGTACTTC. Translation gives CASSLGLRGQYF.

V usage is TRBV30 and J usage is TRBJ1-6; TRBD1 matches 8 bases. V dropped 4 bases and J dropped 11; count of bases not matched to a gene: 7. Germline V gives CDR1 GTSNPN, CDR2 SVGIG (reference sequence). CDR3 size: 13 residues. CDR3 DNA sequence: TGTGCCTGGACCGACAGGGGAAGGACACCCCTCCACTTT. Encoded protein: CAWTDRGRTPLHF.

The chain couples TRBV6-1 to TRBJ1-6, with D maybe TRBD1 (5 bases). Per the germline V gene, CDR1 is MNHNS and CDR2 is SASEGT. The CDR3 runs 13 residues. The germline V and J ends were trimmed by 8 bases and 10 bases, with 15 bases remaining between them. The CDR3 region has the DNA TGTGCCAGCGAACTCGGGGGTAGCTCACCCCTCCACTTT. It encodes CASELGGSSPLHF.

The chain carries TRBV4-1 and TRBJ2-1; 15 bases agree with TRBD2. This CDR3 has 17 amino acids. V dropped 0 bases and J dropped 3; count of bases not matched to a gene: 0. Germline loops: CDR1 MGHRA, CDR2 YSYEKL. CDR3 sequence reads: CASSQEGLAGGYNEQFF. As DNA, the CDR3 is TGCGCCAGCAGCCAAGAGGGACTAGCGGGGGGCTACAATGAGCAGTTCTTC.

The CDR3 protein is CASSLIGKNEQFF. DNA for the CDR3: TGTGCCAGCAGTTTAATAGGGAAGAATGAGCAGTTCTTC. The chain couples TRBV27 to TRBJ2-1; no clear D. This CDR3 has 13 residues. Germline CDR1 reads MNHEY; CDR2 reads SMNVEV (reference sequence). V was cut by 2 bases and J by 7 bases, with 9 bases left in between.

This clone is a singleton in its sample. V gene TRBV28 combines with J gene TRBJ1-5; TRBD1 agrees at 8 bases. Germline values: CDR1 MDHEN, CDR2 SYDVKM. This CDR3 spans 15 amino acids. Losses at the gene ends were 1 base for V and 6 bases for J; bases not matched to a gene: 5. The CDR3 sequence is CASSLSAGGRQPQHF. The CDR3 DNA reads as TGTGCCAGCAGTTTATCCGCAGGGGGCCGTCAGCCCCAGCATTTT.

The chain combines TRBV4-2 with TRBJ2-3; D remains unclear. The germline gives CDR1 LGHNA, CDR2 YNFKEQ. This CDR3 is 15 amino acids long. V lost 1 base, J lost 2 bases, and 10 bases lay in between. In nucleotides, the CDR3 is TGTGCCAGCAGCCAAGCCTGGGCCCCCACAGATACGCAGTATTTT. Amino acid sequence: CASSQAWAPTDTQYF.